This TCR beta chain was sequenced in a study of OX40 agonist ivuxolimab in advanced cancers. Turning to the study itself: Ivuxolimab, an antibody that agonizes OX40 (CD134), was administered to the patients. The study enrolled dose-escalation patients with hepatocellular carcinoma, melanoma, renal cell or head and neck cancer. Previous treatment with anti-PD-1, anti-PD-L1 or anti-CTLA-4 therapy was allowed; 40% had received some.

Trimming pared 3 bases from V and 3 bases from J, leaving 14 bases between. The CDR3 sequence is 16 residues long. Germline V CDR1 and CDR2: MNHEY, SMNVEV (reference sequence). Study-level findings and limits: Several nonresponders also turned out to have low normalized T-cell clonal expansion.

With regard to this clone: The antigen remains undetermined.

TCRdb keeps only in-frame clones here, not all; method: immunoSEQ multiplex PCR. The table records tens of thousands of clones, around 84% of them present only once. The sequencing here drew on CD4+ or CD8+ T cells sorted from blood, taken in a trial of the OX40 agonist ivuxolimab. This sequence was found in an adult with an advanced solid tumor such as melanoma, head and neck, liver or kidney cancer. The chain links TRBV27 to TRBJ1-4; D is uncertain. The CDR3 bases are TGTGCCAGCAGTTTTCCGGGAACTGGGGCTAATGAAAAACTGTTTTTT. This codes for CASSFPGTGANEKLFF.